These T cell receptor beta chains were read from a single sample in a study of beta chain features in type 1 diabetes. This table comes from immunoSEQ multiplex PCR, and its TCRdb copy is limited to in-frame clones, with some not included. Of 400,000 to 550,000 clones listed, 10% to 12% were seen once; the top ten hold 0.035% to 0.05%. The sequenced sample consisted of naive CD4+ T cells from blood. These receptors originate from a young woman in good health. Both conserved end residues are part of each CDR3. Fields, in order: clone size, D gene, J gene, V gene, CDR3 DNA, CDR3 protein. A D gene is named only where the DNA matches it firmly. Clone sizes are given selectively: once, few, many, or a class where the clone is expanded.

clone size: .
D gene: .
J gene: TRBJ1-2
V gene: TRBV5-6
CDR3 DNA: TGTGCCAGCAGCTTGTATAGAGACGGCTACACCTTC
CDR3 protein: CASSLYRDGYTF

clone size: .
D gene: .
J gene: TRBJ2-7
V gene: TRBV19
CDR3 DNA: TGTGCCAGTAGTAATCGAGGCGGGGGCGCTTCTTACGAGCAGTACTTC
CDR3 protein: CASSNRGGGASYEQYF

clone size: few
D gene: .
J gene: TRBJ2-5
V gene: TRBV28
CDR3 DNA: TGTGCCAGCAGTTTATTTGAGACCCAGTACTTC
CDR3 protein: CASSLFETQYF

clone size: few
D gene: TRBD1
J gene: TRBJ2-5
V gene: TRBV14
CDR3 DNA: TGTGCCAGCAGCCAAGTGGGGACAGGGGTAGAGACCCAGTACTTC
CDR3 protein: CASSQVGTGVETQYF

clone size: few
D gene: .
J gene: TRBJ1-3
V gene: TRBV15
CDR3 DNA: TGTGCCACCAGCTCAGAGTTCGGACGCTCTGGAAACACCATATATTTT
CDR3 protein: CATSSEFGRSGNTIYF

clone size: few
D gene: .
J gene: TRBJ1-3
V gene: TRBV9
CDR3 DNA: TGTGCCAGCAGCGTAGAGGACCCCCACCTCGCCAAGCCTTCCTCTGGAAACACCATATATTTT
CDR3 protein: CASSVEDPHLAKPSSGNTIYF

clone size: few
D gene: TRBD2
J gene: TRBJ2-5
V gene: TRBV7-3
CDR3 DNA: TGTGCCAGCAGCAAAACTAGCGGGGGCCTGGGGACCCAGTACTTC
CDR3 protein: CASSKTSGGLGTQYF

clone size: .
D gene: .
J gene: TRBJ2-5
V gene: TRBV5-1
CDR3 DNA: TGCGCCAGCAGCTCACAGGGACGAGAGACCCAGTACTTC
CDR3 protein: CASSSQGRETQYF

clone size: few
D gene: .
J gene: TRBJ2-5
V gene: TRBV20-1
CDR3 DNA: TGCAGTGCGCTTGTGCGGCGGGACCAGTACTTC
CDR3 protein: CSALVRRDQYF

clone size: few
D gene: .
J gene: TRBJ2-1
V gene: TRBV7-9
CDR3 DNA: TGTGCCAGCAGCTTAGGTCCGGGACTCGCTTACAATGAGCAGTTCTTC
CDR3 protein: CASSLGPGLAYNEQFF

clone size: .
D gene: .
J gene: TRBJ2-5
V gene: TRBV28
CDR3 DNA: TGTGCCAGCAGTCCCGAATGGGCGGGGGAGACCCAGTACTTC
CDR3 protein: CASSPEWAGETQYF

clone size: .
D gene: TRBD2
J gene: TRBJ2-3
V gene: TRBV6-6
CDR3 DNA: TGTGCCAGCAGTTCACTAAGCGGGAGCCCGAGAGATACGCAGTATTTT
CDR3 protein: CASSSLSGSPRDTQYF

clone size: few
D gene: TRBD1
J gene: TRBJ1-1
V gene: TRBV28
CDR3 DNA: TGTGCCAGCAGGCCCAAGACAGGGTTTGCTGAAGCTTTCTTT
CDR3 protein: CASRPKTGFAEAFF

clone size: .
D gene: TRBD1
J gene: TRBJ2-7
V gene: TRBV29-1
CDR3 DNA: TGCAGCGCCGTCGACAGGGGGGACTACGAGCAGTACTTC
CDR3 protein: CSAVDRGDYEQYF

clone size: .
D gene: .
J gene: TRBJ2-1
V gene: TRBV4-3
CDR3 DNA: TGCGCCAGCAGCCAAGAGCAAACTTACAATGAGCAGTTCTTC
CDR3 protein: CASSQEQTYNEQFF

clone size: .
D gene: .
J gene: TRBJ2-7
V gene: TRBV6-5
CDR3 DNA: TGTGCCAGCAGGTCGACAGCTTCCTACGAGCAGTACTTC
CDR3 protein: CASRSTASYEQYF

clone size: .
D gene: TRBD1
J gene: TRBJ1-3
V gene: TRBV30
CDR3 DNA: TGTGCCTGCCCGGACAGGGTAGGAAACACCATATATTTT
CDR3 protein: CACPDRVGNTIYF

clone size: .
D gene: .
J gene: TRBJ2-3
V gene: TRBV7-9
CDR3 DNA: TGTGCCAGCTCACGGGGTGTAGATACGCAGTATTTT
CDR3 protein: CASSRGVDTQYF

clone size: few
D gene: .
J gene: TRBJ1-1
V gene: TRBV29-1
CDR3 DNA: TGCAGCGTTCGGAGGGGGAACACTGAAGCTTTCTTT
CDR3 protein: CSVRRGNTEAFF

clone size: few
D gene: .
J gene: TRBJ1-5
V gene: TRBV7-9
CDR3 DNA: TGTGCCAGCAGCCCCCGGGACCCAAAACAGCCCCAGCATTTT
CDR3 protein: CASSPRDPKQPQHF

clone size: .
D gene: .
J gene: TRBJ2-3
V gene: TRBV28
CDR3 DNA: TGTGCCAGCAGTACCCTCCATACGCAGTATTTT
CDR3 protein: CASSTLHTQYF

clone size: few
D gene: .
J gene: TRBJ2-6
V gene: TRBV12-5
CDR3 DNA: TGTGCTAGTGGTTTTCAGGACTCTGGGGCCAACGTCCTGACTTTC
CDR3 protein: CASGFQDSGANVLTF

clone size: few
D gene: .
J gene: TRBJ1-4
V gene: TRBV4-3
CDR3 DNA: TGCGCCAGCAGCCAGGTGTACCGGGAGGAACTGTTTTTT
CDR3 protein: CASSQVYREELFF

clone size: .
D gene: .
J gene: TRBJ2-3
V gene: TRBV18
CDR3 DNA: TGTGCCAGCTCGGTAACGGATACGCAGTATTTT
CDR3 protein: CASSVTDTQYF

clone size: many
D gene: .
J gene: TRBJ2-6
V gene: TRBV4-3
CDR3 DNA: TGCGCCAGCAGCCAAGATAGGCAGGGTCCCCCTGGGGCCAACGTCCTGACTTTC
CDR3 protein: CASSQDRQGPPGANVLTF

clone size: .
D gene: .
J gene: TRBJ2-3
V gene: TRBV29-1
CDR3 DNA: TGCAGCGTGCCTACTAGCAGCTATACGCAGTATTTT
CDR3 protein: CSVPTSSYTQYF

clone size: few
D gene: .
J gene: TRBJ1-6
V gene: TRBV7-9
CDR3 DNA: TGTGCCAGCAGCTTAGGGAATACAGGTCGAAGGAATTCACCCCTCCACTTT
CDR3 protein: CASSLGNTGRRNSPLHF

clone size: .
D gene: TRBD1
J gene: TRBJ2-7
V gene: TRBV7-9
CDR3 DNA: TGTGCCAGCAGCTTAGGGACAGGGTTCTACGAGCAGTACTTC
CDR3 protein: CASSLGTGFYEQYF

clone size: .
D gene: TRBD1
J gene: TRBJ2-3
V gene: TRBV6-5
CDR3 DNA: TGTGCCAGCACCAAGACAGGGAGCACAGATACGCAGTATTTT
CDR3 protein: CASTKTGSTDTQYF